The entry below describes one TCR beta chain. The antigen it binds to is not known. Base-call qualities are not available, and no considerably larger clone is one nucleotide away. Taken from the germline V gene, the CDR1 and CDR2 loops are SGHRS and YFSETQ. V has 4 bases trimmed and J has 3 bases trimmed; junction bases matching no gene number 6. The cysteine opens and the phenylalanine closes a CDR3 of 15 amino acids. The read is trimmed to its CDR3 DNA, 45 bases read in frame from base 1. Library creation used the immunoSEQ multiplex PCR assay. For the original study's pipeline: A statistical classification framework was developed to diagnose cytomegalovirus status using the catalog of TCR beta chain sequences. Held by TCRdb, this immuneACCESS table contains in-frame sequences only and omits some clones. Under half of the omission traces to an unresolved V gene where checked; the cause of the rest is unknown. The V and J calls and clone size were taken over from that table, and D and trimming were inferred from the DNA. The sample contains some 170,000 clones, around nine tenths of them found a single time. The ten largest make up 7.2% of the sample.

Donors formed part of the validation cohort, which comprised about 130 subjects and was distinct from the first cohort of over 500 subjects. The data belong to a study of cytomegalovirus exposure and HLA in healthy donors (dated by TCRdb to between 2016 and 2019). Study-wide context: A later analysis indicated that the 95 to 150 validation repertoires were generated on the platform also employed for the 700 or so repertoires of the first cohort. The study was designed to test whether signatures of past pathogen exposure could be identified by cataloging public T cell receptors. The study combined high-throughput TCR immunosequencing, statistical association of individual TCRs with disease status, and machine learning to predict cytomegalovirus infection status. Along with the approximately 700-subject first cohort, a separate validation cohort of approximately 110 different subjects was used.

Points the paper makes about the study in general: Across donors, most TCR sequences were observed very rarely, whereas some public TCRs were present in many individuals. A later analysis found that TCRs clustered in the first cohort also tended to co-occur in the roughly 120 validation repertoires, with 94% of cluster scores above 0. Cytomegalovirus status was reported to be diagnosed by the classifier with high specificity and sensitivity in both the original and validation cohorts. A later analysis had no HLA typing for the validation cohort, so co-occurrence there was scored across all 130 or so repertoires. According to the authors, the approach could potentially be generalized to other disease states and immunological phenotypes. In vitro tests confirmed that three of the cytomegalovirus-associated TCR beta chains recognize cytomegalovirus antigens. The study gave a list of about 170 TCR beta chains associated with cytomegalovirus.

The receptor was derived from a man aged 30 to 45 in good health and CMV-seropositive. Sequencing input: PBMCs. The sequence joins TRBV5-1 to TRBJ1-2, and 10 junction bases match TRBD1. The CDR3: CASSPTGGVDYGYTF. The DNA is as follows: TGCGCCAGCAGCCCGACAGGGGGCGTCGACTATGGCTACACCTTC.